These T cell receptor beta chains were read from a single sample in a study of blood T cell repertoires in COVID-19. Clones were sequenced by immunoSEQ multiplex PCR, and TCRdb holds only the in-frame ones, with some missing. This repertoire shows tens of thousands of clones, over 75% found once; its top ten account for about a sixth. The source material was peripheral blood. The origin of the receptors is an older woman with COVID-19, enrolled during active disease. Both conserved end residues are part of each CDR3. The D gene is left open where the match is weak. Clone size is given for some rows only: seen once, a few or many times, or a class if the clone is expanded.

v_gene	abundance	d_gene	j_gene	CDR3nt	CDR3aa
TRBV7-9	few	-	TRBJ1-1	TGTGCCAGCAGCTTATCAGGTAGCACTGAAGCTTTCTTT	CASSLSGSTEAFF
TRBV7-2	once	TRBD2	TRBJ2-7	TGTGCCAGCAGCCCCCCTGGGATGGGACTAGCGGCTCGGGACTACGAGCAGTACTTC	CASSPPGMGLAARDYEQYF
TRBV9	-	TRBD2	TRBJ2-1	TGTGCCAGCAGCGTAGGTTCTAGCGGAGCCTACAATGAGCAGTTCTTC	CASSVGSSGAYNEQFF
TRBV7-2	-	TRBD2	TRBJ2-2	TGTGCCAGCAGCACACGTCTTAGCGGGAGGTATTCCGGGGAGCTGTTTTTT	CASSTRLSGRYSGELFF
TRBV7-8	-	TRBD1	TRBJ2-1	TGTGCCAGCAGCTTAACGTTTCGGACAGGGCCCCTCAATGAGCAGTTCTTC	CASSLTFRTGPLNEQFF
TRBV6-2/TRBV6-3	once	TRBD2	TRBJ2-1	TGTGCCAGCAGTGCGGGACTAGCGGGAGTCGAGCAGTTCTTC	CASSAGLAGVEQFF
TRBV5-4	-	TRBD1	TRBJ1-1	TGTGCCAGCCAGAGAGGGGGCGGAAACACTGAAGCTTTCTTT	CASQRGGGNTEAFF
TRBV15	-	TRBD1	TRBJ2-7	TGTGCCACCAGCGGAATGTCCCGGGACAGGCTTGATGCCTCCTACGAGCAGTACTTC	CATSGMSRDRLDASYEQYF
TRBV14	-	TRBD1	TRBJ1-5	TGTGCCAGCAGCCTTCGACAGGGGGCGCGAATTTTAAATCAGCCCCAGCATTTT	CASSLRQGARILNQPQHF
TRBV5-1	-	-	TRBJ2-2	TGCGCCAGCAGCTTGGCCGAGTTCACCGGGGAGCTGTTTTTT	CASSLAEFTGELFF
TRBV28	-	-	TRBJ1-2	TGTGCCAGCAGTCCCGAGGGACATCTCAACTATGGCTACACCTTC	CASSPEGHLNYGYTF
TRBV15	-	TRBD2	TRBJ2-1	TGTGCCACCAGCAGAGTCGGTAGCGGGAGCTACAATGAGCAGTTCTTC	CATSRVGSGSYNEQFF
TRBV30	-	TRBD2	TRBJ2-2	TGTGCCTGGAGTGTACTGAGCGGGATTGGGGAGCTGTTTTTT	CAWSVLSGIGELFF
TRBV7-8	-	-	TRBJ1-3	TGTGCCAGCAGCTTACATCCCGGGGACTCTGGAAACACCATATATTTT	CASSLHPGDSGNTIYF
TRBV7-2	-	TRBD2	TRBJ2-2	TGTGCCAGCAGCTTGGACCCTAGCGGGAGGAGGAACACCGGGGAGCTGTTTTTT	CASSLDPSGRRNTGELFF
TRBV30	-	TRBD1	TRBJ2-1	TGTGCCTGGGGACAGGGCCTTCATGAGCAGTTCTTC	CAWGQGLHEQFF
TRBV2	-	-	TRBJ2-7	TGTGCCAGCAGGGCGCGGGGCGAGCAGTACTTC	CASRARGEQYF
TRBV7-8	-	-	TRBJ1-6	TGTGCCAGCAGCTTATTCGGCAGCGGGAATAGTTCACCCCTCCACTTT	CASSLFGSGNSSPLHF
TRBV18	-	TRBD1	TRBJ2-3	TGTGCCAGCTCTCCGACAGGGGGTCCAGATACGCAGTATTTT	CASSPTGGPDTQYF
TRBV6-5	once	TRBD1	TRBJ1-1	TGTGCCAGCAGTTACCGGGGACAGGGGAGGAACACTGAAGCTTTCTTT	CASSYRGQGRNTEAFF
TRBV6-4	once	TRBD2	TRBJ2-3	TGTGCCAGCAGTGCCCGACTAGCGGAAGGCACAGATACGCAGTATTTT	CASSARLAEGTDTQYF
TRBV5-4	once	-	TRBJ2-3	TGTGCCAGCAGCTTGAGACTGTTGACTAGCACAGATACGCAGTATTTT	CASSLRLLTSTDTQYF
TRBV10-2	-	TRBD2	TRBJ2-1	TGCGCCAGCAAACTAGCGGGAGACCATGAGCAGTTCTTC	CASKLAGDHEQFF
TRBV5-1	once	-	TRBJ2-1	TGCGCCAGCAGCCCCGCCGGCAATGAGCAGTTCTTC	CASSPAGNEQFF
TRBV19	-	TRBD1	TRBJ1-4	TGTGCCAGTGTCGGAAAACAGGGGCTTGGTGAAAAACTGTTTTTT	CASVGKQGLGEKLFF
TRBV9	once	TRBD1	TRBJ2-1	TGTGCCAGCAGCGAAAGGGACAGGTACAATGAGCAGTTCTTC	CASSERDRYNEQFF
TRBV6-1	-	TRBD2	TRBJ2-3	TGTGCCAGCAGTGATAGGACTAGAGACACAGATACGCAGTATTTT	CASSDRTRDTDTQYF
TRBV24-1	-	-	TRBJ1-2	TGTGCCACCAGTGATTCCGACAGGAGGTATGGCTACACCTTC	CATSDSDRRYGYTF
TRBV19	-	-	TRBJ2-2	TGTGCCAGTACCGGGAGATACACCGGGGAGCTGTTTTTT	CASTGRYTGELFF
TRBV15	once	-	TRBJ2-1	TGTGCCACCAGCCGAGATCGACAGGATTACAATGAGCAGTTCTTC	CATSRDRQDYNEQFF
TRBV30	-	-	TRBJ2-6	TGTGCCTGGAGGAGTGCTGGGGCCAACGTCCTGACTTTC	CAWRSAGANVLTF
TRBV5-6	few	TRBD2	TRBJ2-2	TGTGCCAGCAGCAGGACTAGCGGGGTCACCGGGGAGCTGTTTTTT	CASSRTSGVTGELFF
TRBV4-3	-	-	TRBJ2-4	TGCGCCAGCAGCCAAGCCCTGGCAGGACTAGCCAAAAACATTCAGTACTTC	CASSQALAGLAKNIQYF
TRBV24-1	once	TRBD1	TRBJ1-5	TGTGCCACCAGTGTAGGACAGGGTCGCAATCAGCCCCAGCATTTT	CATSVGQGRNQPQHF
TRBV30	-	-	TRBJ1-6	TGTGCCTGGAGGGGTCTTTTGGCAGGGGTATCACCCCTCCACTTT	CAWRGLLAGVSPLHF
TRBV28	-	-	TRBJ1-2	TGTGCCAGCAGCAACAGGGCGAGTGGCTACACCTTC	CASSNRASGYTF
TRBV9	-	-	TRBJ1-3	TGTGCCAGCAGTCAAAATTTGAGAGGAGGCACGCATTCTGGAAACACCATATATTTT	CASSQNLRGGTHSGNTIYF
TRBV11-2	-	-	TRBJ1-6	TGTGCCAGCAGCGGGGTAGGGAGCTCCTATAATTCACCCCTCCACTTT	CASSGVGSSYNSPLHF
TRBV6-2/TRBV6-3	-	TRBD1	TRBJ1-4	TGTGCCAGCAGTTTCCTACCGGGACAGGGGGACCTTTTCGAAAAACTGTTTTTT	CASSFLPGQGDLFEKLFF
TRBV11-2	-	-	TRBJ2-7	TGTGCCAGCAGCCCAGGGGTAGGGTACGAGCAGTACTTC	CASSPGVGYEQYF
TRBV4-3	-	-	TRBJ2-7	TGCGCCAGCGGGAGGGGGAGCTCCTACGAGCAGTACTTC	CASGRGSSYEQYF
TRBV18	-	TRBD1	TRBJ2-3	TGTGCCAGCTCTCTGGACAGGGGCACAGATACGCAGTATTTT	CASSLDRGTDTQYF
TRBV6-5	-	TRBD1	TRBJ1-1	TGTGCCAGCACACAGGGGGCGCAAACTGAAGCTTTCTTT	CASTQGAQTEAFF
TRBV4-1	-	-	TRBJ2-5	TGCGCCAGCAGCCAGTATCCGGGACTCGAGGGTGGGACCCAGTACTTC	CASSQYPGLEGGTQYF
TRBV30	-	TRBD1	TRBJ2-7	TGTGCCTGGAGTGTGGACAGGGATATCTACGAGCAGTACTTC	CAWSVDRDIYEQYF
TRBV11-2	once	-	TRBJ2-5	TGTGCCAGCAGCTTAGTCCGGCAAGAGACCCAGTACTTC	CASSLVRQETQYF
TRBV27	-	-	TRBJ2-2	TGTGCCAGCACCAATTTGTGGGGACACCGCACCGGGGAGCTGTTTTTT	CASTNLWGHRTGELFF
TRBV11-1	-	TRBD1	TRBJ1-1	TGTGCCAGCAGCCCACCCACAGGGGACACTGAAGCTTTCTTT	CASSPPTGDTEAFF
TRBV6-2/TRBV6-3	-	-	TRBJ1-2	TGTGCCAGCAGTTACGGCAGGGGCCCTAACTATGGCTACACCTTC	CASSYGRGPNYGYTF
TRBV5-1	-	-	TRBJ1-3	TGCGCCAGCAGCCGAGCCTCTGGAAACACCATATATTTT	CASSRASGNTIYF
TRBV7-9	-	TRBD1	TRBJ2-7	TGTGCCAGCAGCTTAGCCTTGGGACAGGGAGTCTACGAGCAGTACTTC	CASSLALGQGVYEQYF
TRBV7-8	-	TRBD1	TRBJ2-1	TGTGCCAGCAGCCTAGGGGCGGGACAGGGGAACGGGCAGTTCTTC	CASSLGAGQGNGQFF
TRBV21-1	-	-	TRBJ2-5	TGTGCCATCAAACTAGCGGGAAGGTTGCACTTC	CAIKLAGRLHF